These 4 T cell receptor beta chains were all obtained from the same sample, sequenced in a study of identical twins. TCRdb re-derived calls from the 5' RACE reads in MiXCR, one entry per CDR3 protein. The sample yields under 250,000 distinct CDR3 sequences, about 13% seen once. This same sample was also part of a study on yellow fever vaccine responses in identical twins.

The sequenced material came from memory (CD45RO+) T cells sorted from blood. The receptors were sampled from a woman between 18 and 30 years old in good health.

In this sample, this clonotype turned up a few times. The chain is built from TRBV20-1 and TRBJ2-7, with a tentative D call TRBD1 (5 bases). Trimming stripped 2 bases from V and 3 bases from J, with 8 bases between. CDR1 is DFQATT and CDR2 is SNEGSKA in the germline V gene (reference sequence). This CDR3 contains 12 residues. The CDR3 coding sequence is TGCAGTGCTAGACTACAGGACTACGAGCAGTACTTC. Translated: CSARLQDYEQYF.

This clonotype was counted a few times. The chain couples TRBV27 to TRBJ2-7; tentatively, D is TRBD1 (6 bases). The CDR3 spans 15 residues. Germline V gene lookup returns CDR1 MNHEY and CDR2 SMNVEV (reference sequence). The V end lost 6 bases, the J end lost 2 bases, and 17 bases lay between the germline ends. The CDR3 DNA reads TGTGCCAGCAGGCTCCACAGGGATGGGGCCTACGAGCAGTACTTC. Protein product: CASRLHRDGAYEQYF.

This clonotype showed up many times. This rearrangement joins TRBV11-1 to TRBJ2-1; no clear D gene. CDR3 length equals 16 residues. Germline lookup yields CDR1 SGHAT and CDR2 FQDESV (reference sequence). V shed 3 bases and J shed 4 bases, with 16 bases lying between them. In DNA, the CDR3 is TGTGCCAGCAGCTTTGCCGTTATATCTCCTTACAATGAGCAGTTCTTC. As protein: CASSFAVISPYNEQFF.

This clonotype was detected ten times or more. The rearrangement uses TRBV5-1 and TRBJ2-4, with TRBD1 matching over 7 bases. The CDR3 is 16 residues long. Germline V gives CDR1 SGHRS, CDR2 YFSETQ. The V gene end was trimmed by 0 bases and the J gene end by 1 base; junction bases not matched to a gene: 4. The CDR3 DNA sequence: TGCGCCAGCAGCTTGGGCACAGGGGAGGCCAAAAACATTCAGTACTTC. Residues: CASSLGTGEAKNIQYF.